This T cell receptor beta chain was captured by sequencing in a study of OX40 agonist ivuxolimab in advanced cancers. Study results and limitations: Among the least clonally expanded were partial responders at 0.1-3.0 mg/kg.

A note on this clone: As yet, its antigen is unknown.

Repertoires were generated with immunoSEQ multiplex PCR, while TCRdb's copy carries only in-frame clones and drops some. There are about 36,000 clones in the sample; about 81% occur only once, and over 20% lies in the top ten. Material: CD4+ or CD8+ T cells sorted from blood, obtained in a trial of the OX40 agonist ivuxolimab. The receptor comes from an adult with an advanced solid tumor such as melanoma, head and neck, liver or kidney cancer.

The CDR3 coding sequence is TGTGCCAGCAGCTTAGTAGGGTATGGGGAGCTGTTTTTT. This translates into CASSLVGYGELFF. V is TRBV5-4 and J is TRBJ2-2, with D uncertain. CDR1 is SGHNT and CDR2 is YYREEE in the germline V gene (reference sequence). This CDR3 is built from 13 residues. Trimming removed 2 bases at V and 8 bases at J, with 10 bases between.